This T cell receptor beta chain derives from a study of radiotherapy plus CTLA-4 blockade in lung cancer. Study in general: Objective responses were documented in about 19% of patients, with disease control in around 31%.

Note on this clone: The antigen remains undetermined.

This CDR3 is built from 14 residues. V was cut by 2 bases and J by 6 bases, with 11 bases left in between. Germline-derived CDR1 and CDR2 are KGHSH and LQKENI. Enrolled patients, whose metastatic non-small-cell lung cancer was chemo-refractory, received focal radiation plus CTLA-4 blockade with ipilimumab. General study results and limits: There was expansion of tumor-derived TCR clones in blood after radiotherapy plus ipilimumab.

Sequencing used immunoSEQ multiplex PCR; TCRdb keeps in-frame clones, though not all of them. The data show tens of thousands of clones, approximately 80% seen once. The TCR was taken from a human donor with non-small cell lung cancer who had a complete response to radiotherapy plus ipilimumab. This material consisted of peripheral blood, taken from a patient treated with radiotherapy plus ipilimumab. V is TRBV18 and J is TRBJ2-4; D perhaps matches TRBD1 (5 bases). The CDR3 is CASSPNTGSNIQYF. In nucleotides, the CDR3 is TGTGCCAGCTCACCAAATACAGGCTCAAACATTCAGTACTTC.